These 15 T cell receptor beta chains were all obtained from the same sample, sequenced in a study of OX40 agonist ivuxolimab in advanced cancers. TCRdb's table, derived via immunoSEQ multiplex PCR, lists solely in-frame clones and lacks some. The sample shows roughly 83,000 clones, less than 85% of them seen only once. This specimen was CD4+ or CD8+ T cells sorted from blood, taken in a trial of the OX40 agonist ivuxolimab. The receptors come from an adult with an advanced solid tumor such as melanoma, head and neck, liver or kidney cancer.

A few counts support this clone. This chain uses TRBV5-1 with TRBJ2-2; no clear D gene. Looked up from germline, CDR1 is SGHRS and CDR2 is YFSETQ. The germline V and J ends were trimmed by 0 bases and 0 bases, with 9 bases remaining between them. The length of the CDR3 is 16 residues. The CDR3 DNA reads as TGCGCCAGCAGCTTGGGGTTGACTTCGAACACCGGGGAGCTGTTTTTT. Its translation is CASSLGLTSNTGELFF.

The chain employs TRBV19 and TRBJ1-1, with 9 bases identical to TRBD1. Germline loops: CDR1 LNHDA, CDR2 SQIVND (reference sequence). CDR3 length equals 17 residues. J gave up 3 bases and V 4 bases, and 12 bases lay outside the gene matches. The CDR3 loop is CASSTRTLQGADTEAFF. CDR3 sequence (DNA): TGTGCCAGTAGTACCCGAACCCTACAGGGGGCGGACACTGAAGCTTTCTTT.

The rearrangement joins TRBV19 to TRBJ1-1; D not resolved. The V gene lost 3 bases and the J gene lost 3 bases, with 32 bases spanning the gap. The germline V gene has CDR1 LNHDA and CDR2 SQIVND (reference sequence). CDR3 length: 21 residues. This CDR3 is CASSMGLGRQAGLQWDTEAFF. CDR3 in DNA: TGTGCCAGTAGTATGGGCTTGGGGAGGCAGGCCGGCCTTCAATGGGACACTGAAGCTTTCTTT.

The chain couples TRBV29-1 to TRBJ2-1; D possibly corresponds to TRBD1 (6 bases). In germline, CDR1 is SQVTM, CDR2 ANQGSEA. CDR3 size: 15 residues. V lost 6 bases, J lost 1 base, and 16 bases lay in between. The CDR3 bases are TGCAGCGTGGAAAGACAGGCCGAGTCCTACAATGAGCAGTTCTTC. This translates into CSVERQAESYNEQFF.

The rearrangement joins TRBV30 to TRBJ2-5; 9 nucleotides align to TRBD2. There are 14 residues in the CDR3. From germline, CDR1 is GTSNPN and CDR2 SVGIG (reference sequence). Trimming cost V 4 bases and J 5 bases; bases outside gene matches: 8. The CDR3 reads CAWTKGLALETQYF. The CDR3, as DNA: TGTGCCTGGACCAAGGGACTAGCCTTGGAGACCCAGTACTTC. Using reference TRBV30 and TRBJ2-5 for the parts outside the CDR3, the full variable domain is SQTIHQWPATLVQPVGSPLSLECTVEGTSNPNLYWYRQAAGRGLQLLFYSVGIGQISSEVPQNLSASRPQDRQFILSSKKLLLSDSGFYLCAWTKGLALETQYFGPGTRLLVL.

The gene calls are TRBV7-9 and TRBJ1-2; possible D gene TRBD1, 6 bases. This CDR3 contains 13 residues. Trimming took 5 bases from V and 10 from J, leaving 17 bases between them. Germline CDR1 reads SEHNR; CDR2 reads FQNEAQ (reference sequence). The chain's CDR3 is CASSRKGGAFYTF. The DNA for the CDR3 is TGTGCCAGCAGCCGCAAGGGGGGCGCTTTCTACACCTTC. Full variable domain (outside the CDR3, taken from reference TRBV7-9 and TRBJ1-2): DTGVSQNPRHKITKRGQNVTFRCDPISEHNRLYWYRQTLGQGPEFLTYFQNEAQLEKSRLLSDRFSAERPKGSFSTLEIQRTEQGDSAMYLCASSRKGGAFYTFGSGTRLTVV.

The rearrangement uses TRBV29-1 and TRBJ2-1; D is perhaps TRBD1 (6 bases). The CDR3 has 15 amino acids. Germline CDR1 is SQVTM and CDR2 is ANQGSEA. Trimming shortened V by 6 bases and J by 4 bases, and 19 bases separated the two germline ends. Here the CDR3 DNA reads TGCAGCGTGGGGACACGGACTGGACAATACAATGAGCAGTTCTTC. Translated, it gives CSVGTRTGQYNEQFF.

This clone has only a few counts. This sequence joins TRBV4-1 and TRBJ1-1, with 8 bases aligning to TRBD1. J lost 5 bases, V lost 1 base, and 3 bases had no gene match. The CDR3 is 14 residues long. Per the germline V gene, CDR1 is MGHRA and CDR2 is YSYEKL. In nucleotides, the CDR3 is TGCGCCAGCAGCCAAGCGGACAGGGCGACTGAAGCTTTCTTT. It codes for CASSQADRATEAFF.

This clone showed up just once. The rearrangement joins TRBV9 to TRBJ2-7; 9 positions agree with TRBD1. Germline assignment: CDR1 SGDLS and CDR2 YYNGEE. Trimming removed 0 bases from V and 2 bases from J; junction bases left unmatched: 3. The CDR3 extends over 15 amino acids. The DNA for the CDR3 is TGTGCCAGCAGCGTAGATACAGGGGGCCCCTACGAGCAGTACTTC. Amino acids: CASSVDTGGPYEQYF.

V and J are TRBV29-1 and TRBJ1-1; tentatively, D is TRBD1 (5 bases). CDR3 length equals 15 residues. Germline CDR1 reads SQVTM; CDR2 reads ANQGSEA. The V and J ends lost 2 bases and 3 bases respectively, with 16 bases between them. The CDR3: CSVERVLGGDTEAFF. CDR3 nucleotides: TGCAGCGTTGAAAGGGTTCTCGGGGGGGACACTGAAGCTTTCTTT.

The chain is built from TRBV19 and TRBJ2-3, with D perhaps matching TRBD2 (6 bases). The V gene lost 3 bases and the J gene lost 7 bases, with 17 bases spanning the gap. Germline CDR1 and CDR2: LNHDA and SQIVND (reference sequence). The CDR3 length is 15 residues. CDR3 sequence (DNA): TGTGCCAGTAGTATGTATGGCGCGGGAAGAAATACGCAGTATTTT. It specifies CASSMYGAGRNTQYF.

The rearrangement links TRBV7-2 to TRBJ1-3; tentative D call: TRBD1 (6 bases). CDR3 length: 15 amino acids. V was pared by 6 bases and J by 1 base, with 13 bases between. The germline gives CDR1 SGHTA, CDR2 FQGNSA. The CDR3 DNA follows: TGTGCCAGCAGTTCCGATACAGGGTCTGGAAACACCATATATTTT. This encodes CASSSDTGSGNTIYF.

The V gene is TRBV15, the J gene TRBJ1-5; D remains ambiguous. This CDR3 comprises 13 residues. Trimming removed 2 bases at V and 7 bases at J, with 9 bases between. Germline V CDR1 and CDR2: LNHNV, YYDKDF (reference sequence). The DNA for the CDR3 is TGTGCCACCAGCAGACTTATAAGGCAGCCCCAGCATTTT. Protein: CATSRLIRQPQHF. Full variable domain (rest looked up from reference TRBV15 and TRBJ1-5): DAMVIQNPRYQVTQFGKPVTLSCSQTLNHNVMYWYQQKSSQAPKLLFHYYDKDFNNEADTPDNFQSRRPNTSFCFLDIRSPGLGDTAMYLCATSRLIRQPQHFGDGTRLSIL.

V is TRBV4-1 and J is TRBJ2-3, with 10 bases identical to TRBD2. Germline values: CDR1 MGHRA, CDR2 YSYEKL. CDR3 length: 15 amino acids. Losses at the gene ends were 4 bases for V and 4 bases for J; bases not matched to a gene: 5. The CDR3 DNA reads TGCGCCAGCAGCCCAAGCGGGGGGGCAGCAGATACGCAGTATTTT. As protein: CASSPSGGAADTQYF.

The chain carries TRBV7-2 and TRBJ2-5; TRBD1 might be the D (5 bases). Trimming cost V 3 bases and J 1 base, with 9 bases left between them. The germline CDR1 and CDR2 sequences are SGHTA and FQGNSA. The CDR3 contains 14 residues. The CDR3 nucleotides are TGTGCCAGCAGCTTTAGACAGATCCAAGAGACCCAGTACTTC. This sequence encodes CASSFRQIQETQYF.